The 19 T cell receptor beta chains below all came from one sample that was sequenced in a study of CD8 T cells in Susac syndrome. RNA was extracted with the RNeasy kit, and a quantity of roughly 0.45 to 1 ug was reverse transcribed using random hexamers. TCRdb redid the calling of the immunoSEQ multiplex PCR reads with MiXCR, one entry per CDR3 protein. The repertoire has about 180,000 distinct CDR3 sequences, approximately 96% of them found once; the top ten carry approximately 0.09%. Sequenced: CD4+ T cells from PBMCs. These receptors came from a human donor with multiple sclerosis.

The chain uses TRBV3-1 and TRBJ2-7, with D unresolved. Per the germline V gene, CDR1 is LGHDT and CDR2 is YNNKEL (reference sequence). V was shortened by 3 bases and J by 1 base, with 4 bases between the two germline ends. The CDR3 extends over 12 amino acids. Written as DNA, the CDR3 is TGTGCCAGCAGCCAGGGTTCCTACGAGCAGTACTTC. Translation: CASSQGSYEQYF.

This clonotype was picked up one time. The V and J genes are TRBV20-1 and TRBJ2-7; D is perhaps TRBD2 (6 bases). CDR1 is DFQATT, CDR2 SNEGSKA, per germline (reference sequence). CDR3 length equals 13 residues. V was pared by 6 bases and J by 1 base, with 13 bases between. The CDR3 loop reads CSAHNRGSYEQYF. The DNA of the CDR3 is TGCAGTGCCCACAATCGGGGGTCCTACGAGCAGTACTTC.

The chain uses TRBV11-3 and TRBJ2-3; TRBD2 is a possible D gene (7 bases). Trimming took 8 bases from V and 12 from J, leaving 12 bases between them. Per germline, CDR1 SGHNT and CDR2 YENEEA. This CDR3 has 10 amino acids. CDR3 loop: CASGRGAQYF. For the CDR3, the DNA is TGTGCCAGCGGACGGGGGGCCCAGTATTTT.

This chain connects TRBV7-8 to TRBJ2-2; D uncertain. This CDR3 has 19 residues. The germline V gene encodes CDR1 SGHVS and CDR2 FQNEAQ. V was clipped by 1 base and J by 1 base, with 19 bases between them. CDR3 in DNA: TGTGCCAGCAGCTTAGGCGACCGGCGAAGGAAGTTGAACACCGGGGAGCTGTTTTTT. The encoded protein is CASSLGDRRRKLNTGELFF.

CDR3 in DNA: TGCAGCGTTGCGGTGACCCCTTGGGAGCAGTACTTC. It codes for CSVAVTPWEQYF. The genes are TRBV29-1 and TRBJ2-7; D gene unclear. The length of the CDR3 is 12 residues. The germline CDR1 and CDR2 sequences are SQVTM and ANQGSEA. The germline V and J ends were trimmed by 4 bases and 7 bases, with 14 bases remaining between them.

CDR3 bases: TGTGCCAGCAGCGTAGACCCGACTAGCGGGGCCAGGGATGAGCAGTTCTTC. Amino acids: CASSVDPTSGARDEQFF. V and J are TRBV9 and TRBJ2-1; 11 nucleotides agree with TRBD2. V was clipped by 0 bases and J by 8 bases; unmatched bases: 10. The CDR3 totals 17 residues. The germline gives CDR1 SGDLS, CDR2 YYNGEE.

This rearrangement joins TRBV25-1 to TRBJ1-6; a possible D gene is TRBD1 (6 bases). V was shortened by 10 bases and J by 7 bases, with 14 bases between the two germline ends. CDR1 and CDR2 from the germline V gene are MGHDK and SYGVNS. The CDR3 extends over 13 amino acids. The CDR3 DNA reads TGTGCCACGAACGACAGGATGAATTCACCCCTCCACTTT. Protein sequence: CATNDRMNSPLHF.

This clonotype was counted a single time. This chain uses TRBV12-3 or TRBV12-4 with TRBJ1-1, with a possible D match to TRBD1 (6 bases). This CDR3 comprises 12 residues. V lost 4 bases and J 8 bases, leaving 11 bases between the germline ends. The CDR3 sequence is CASSWTASEAFF. CDR3 sequence (DNA): TGTGCCAGCAGTTGGACAGCTAGCGAAGCTTTCTTT.

This sequence joins TRBV3-1 and TRBJ2-1; weak D call: TRBD1 (6 bases). The tail of the sequence fits TRBJ2-7 better, so the J call may be wrong. The CDR3 has 16 residues. The V gene's germline CDR1 is LGHDT and CDR2 YNNKEL (reference sequence). This chain's CDR3 is CASSQNTGTPTNEQYF. For the CDR3, the DNA is TGTGCCAGCAGCCAGAATACCGGGACACCTACCAATGAGCAGTACTTC.

The chain is built from TRBV20-1 and TRBJ2-4; D might be TRBD2 (5 bases). The germline V and J ends were trimmed by 5 bases and 5 bases, with 16 bases remaining between them. Germline CDR1 and CDR2: DFQATT and SNEGSKA (reference sequence). The CDR3 runs 14 residues. The CDR3 loop reads CSAGEGGGENIQYF. In nucleotides, the CDR3 is TGCAGTGCTGGGGAAGGAGGCGGTGAAAACATTCAGTACTTC.

The chain joins TRBV4-3 to TRBJ1-2; possibly TRBD1 for D (5 bases). Germline assignment: CDR1 LGHNA and CDR2 YSLEER. CDR3 length: 14 amino acids. V lost 1 base to trimming and J lost 6 bases, with 12 bases between them. As DNA, the CDR3 is TGCGCCAGCAGCCAAGGACGGGGGTACGATGGCTACACCTTC. It yields the protein CASSQGRGYDGYTF.

The chain is built from TRBV9 and TRBJ2-3, with D unresolved. Germline V lookup: CDR1 SGDLS, CDR2 YYNGEE. The CDR3 covers 14 residues. Trimming shortened V by 4 bases and J by 6 bases, and 15 bases separated the two germline ends. The CDR3, as DNA: TGTGCCAGCAGCTCTACGGGCCTAGGGGATACGCAGTATTTT. Its protein is CASSSTGLGDTQYF.

This sequence joins TRBV3-1 and TRBJ2-6, with D uncertain. The V and J ends lost 1 base and 0 bases respectively, with 7 bases between them. This CDR3 has 16 amino acids. CDR1 is LGHDT, CDR2 YNNKEL, per germline (reference sequence). CDR3 bases: TGTGCCAGCAGCCAAGCACACTTCTCTGGGGCCAACGTCCTGACTTTC. It encodes CASSQAHFSGANVLTF.

The chain combines TRBV20-1 with TRBJ1-3; TRBD1 matches at 12 bases. Looked up from germline, CDR1 is DFQATT and CDR2 is SNEGSKA (reference sequence). V lost 5 bases, J lost 0 bases, and 5 bases stayed unmatched. The CDR3 runs 16 residues. The CDR3 sequence: CSAPGTGGFSGNTIYF. In nucleotides, the CDR3 is TGCAGTGCTCCCGGGACAGGGGGCTTCTCTGGAAACACCATATATTTT.

This clonotype was seen only once. The chain uses TRBV2 and TRBJ1-6, with D perhaps TRBD1 (6 bases). The V end was cut by 9 bases, the J end by 10 bases, with 16 bases between. Germline CDR1 and CDR2: SNHLY and FYNNEI. CDR3 length: 13 amino acids. The CDR3 sequence: CASRTESESPLHF. The DNA for the CDR3 is TGTGCCAGTCGGACAGAAAGTGAATCACCCCTCCACTTT.

In DNA, the CDR3 is TGTGCCAGCAGCGGGGACAGGGCCCAAGAGACCCAGTACTTC. This codes for CASSGDRAQETQYF. J is TRBJ2-5 and V is TRBV7-8; 9 bases are a match to TRBD1. Germline V lookup: CDR1 SGHVS, CDR2 FQNEAQ. The CDR3 contains 14 residues. V lost 5 bases and J lost 1; bases outside the gene matches: 2.

This clonotype was seen more than once but under ten times. The V call is TRBV28, the J call TRBJ1-2; no clear D. Trimming took 5 bases from V and 2 from J, leaving 6 bases between them. Germline values: CDR1 MDHEN, CDR2 SYDVKM. The CDR3 totals 12 residues. The CDR3 loop is CASSEQNYGYTF. The CDR3 DNA sequence: TGTGCCAGCAGTGAACAGAACTATGGCTACACCTTC.

V gene TRBV15 combines with J gene TRBJ2-5, with TRBD2 identical over 8 bases. J gave up 7 bases and V 3 bases, and 19 bases lay outside the gene matches. The CDR3 spans 18 residues. Germline V gives CDR1 LNHNV, CDR2 YYDKDF (reference sequence). The CDR3 bases are TGTGCCACCAGCAGGGGGGCCGGTAGCGGGGCCACAAGTGGGACCCAGTACTTC. Translation gives CATSRGAGSGATSGTQYF.

The table lists this clonotype with a count of one. The rearrangement links TRBV30 to TRBJ1-2, with D perhaps matching TRBD1 (5 bases). This CDR3 is built from 14 residues. Germline V gene sequence: CDR1 GTSNPN, CDR2 SVGIG (reference sequence). V lost 0 bases and J 3 bases, leaving 11 bases between the germline ends. The CDR3 sequence: CAWSVVRGDYGYTF. In DNA form, the CDR3 reads TGTGCCTGGAGTGTAGTAAGGGGCGACTATGGCTACACCTTC.